Following are 28 T cell receptor beta chains from one sample sequenced in a study of cytomegalovirus exposure and HLA in healthy donors. 13 Jbeta primers and 60 Vbeta primers were used for the PCR. Clones were read by immunoSEQ multiplex PCR, and TCRdb kept only the in-frame ones, dropping some. The repertoire holds 90,000 or so clones, more than 70% seen once, with around 4% in the top ten. Material: PBMCs. These receptors were collected from a man in his sixties in good health and CMV-seronegative.

The chain employs TRBV27 and TRBJ2-1; 11 bases fit TRBD2. Per germline, CDR1 MNHEY and CDR2 SMNVEV (reference sequence). The CDR3 runs to 15 residues. J was trimmed by 3 bases and V by 6 bases; bases with no gene match: 4. The CDR3 DNA reads as TGTGCCAGCAGCTTGGGACTAGCGGTCTACAATGAGCAGTTCTTC. Encoded protein: CASSLGLAVYNEQFF.

This clone was picked up a small number of times. The V and J genes are TRBV7-7 and TRBJ2-1; D is possibly TRBD1 (6 bases). Looked up from germline, CDR1 is SSHAT and CDR2 is FNYEAQ (reference sequence). The ends were cut back, 4 bases at V and 7 bases at J, with 11 bases in the middle. This CDR3 region has 13 residues. The CDR3 region has the DNA TGTGCCAGCAGCTCGGCACAGGGAAATGAGCAGTTCTTC. The encoded protein is CASSSAQGNEQFF.

The chain couples TRBV7-3 to TRBJ1-2, with 9 positions matching TRBD1. The CDR3 extends over 17 amino acids. Losses at the gene ends were 1 base for V and 4 bases for J; bases not matched to a gene: 10. Germline V gene sequence: CDR1 SGHTA, CDR2 FQGTGA. CDR3 coding DNA: TGTGCCAGCAGCTTAAGGTGGGTCTCGGACAGGGGCTATGGCTACACCTTC. Protein product: CASSLRWVSDRGYGYTF.

This clone was observed a handful of times. The V and J genes are TRBV5-5 and TRBJ2-7; 9 bases are a match to TRBD1. The CDR3 sequence is 15 residues long. V lost 0 bases to trimming and J lost 5 bases; unmatched junction nucleotides: 6. The germline gives CDR1 SGHKS, CDR2 YYEKEE (reference sequence). The CDR3, as DNA: TGTGCCAGCAGCTTGGAGGACAGGGGATTCCACGAGCAGTACTTC. This sequence encodes CASSLEDRGFHEQYF.

This clone has just one count. The chain employs TRBV19 and TRBJ1-4; 8 bases agree with TRBD1. The CDR3 length is 14 residues. The junction had 9 bases not matched to a gene; V was cut back by 5 bases and J by 10 bases. CDR1 and CDR2 from the germline V gene are LNHDA and SQIVND (reference sequence). CDR3 in DNA: TGTGCCAGTAGTCAGGGACAGGCTTCGGGAAAACTGTTTTTT. Translation: CASSQGQASGKLFF. Full variable domain (remainder filled in from reference TRBV19 and TRBJ1-4): DGGITQSPKYLFRKEGQNVTLSCEQNLNHDAMYWYRQDPGQGLRLIYYSQIVNDFQKGDIAEGYSVSREKKESFPLTVTSAQKNPTAFYLCASSQGQASGKLFFGSGTQLSVL.

The rearrangement links TRBV6-4 to TRBJ2-1, with D perhaps matching TRBD2 (5 bases). This CDR3 region has 13 residues. V was pared by 6 bases and J by 6 bases, with 12 bases between. Germline V gene lookup returns CDR1 MRHNA and CDR2 SNTAGT. CDR3: CASSQELGNEQFF. CDR3 sequence (DNA): TGTGCCAGCAGCCAGGAACTAGGCAATGAGCAGTTCTTC.

The chain links TRBV7-3 to TRBJ2-6, with TRBD1 identical over 7 bases. Trimming took 5 bases from V and 0 from J; bases not matched to a gene: 7. This CDR3 contains 17 residues. Germline V lookup: CDR1 SGHTA, CDR2 FQGTGA. The CDR3 bases are TGTGCCAGCAGCAGACAGGGACAAAGCTCTGGGGCCAACGTCCTGACTTTC. Translating it yields CASSRQGQSSGANVLTF.

The rearrangement uses TRBV14 and TRBJ2-3; weak D call: TRBD2 (6 bases). Germline CDR1 SGHDN, CDR2 FVKESK. V was cut by 4 bases and J by 1 base, with 15 bases left in between. The CDR3 totals 16 residues. The CDR3 coding sequence is TGTGCCAGCAGCCCCCCACTAACGGGGGGCACAGATACGCAGTATTTT. This encodes CASSPPLTGGTDTQYF.

This chain connects TRBV4-1 to TRBJ2-3; TRBD1 matches 8 bases. CDR1 is MGHRA and CDR2 is YSYEKL in the germline V gene. V shed 3 bases, J shed 2 bases, and the junction held 4 bases outside the gene matches. CDR3 length equals 15 residues. CDR3 sequence (DNA): TGCGCCAGCAGCCAGCGACAGGGGAACACAGATACGCAGTATTTT. Translated: CASSQRQGNTDTQYF.

The V call is TRBV7-3, the J call TRBJ2-2, with 7 bases that match TRBD1. This CDR3 is 14 amino acids long. Germline V gene sequence: CDR1 SGHTA, CDR2 FQGTGA. The V and J ends lost 6 bases and 6 bases, in that order; junction bases with no gene match: 7. The CDR3: CASRLTGFPGELFF. In nucleotides, the CDR3 is TGTGCCAGCAGGCTGACAGGGTTCCCCGGGGAGCTGTTTTTT.

The chain carries TRBV19 and TRBJ1-1, with 8 nucleotides matching TRBD1. J gave up 5 bases and V 5 bases, and 7 bases lay outside the gene matches. The CDR3 runs to 14 residues. Germline assignment: CDR1 LNHDA and CDR2 SQIVND (reference sequence). The CDR3 sequence: CASSLRGPGTEAFF. The CDR3 region has the DNA TGTGCCAGTAGTCTCAGGGGGCCGGGGACTGAAGCTTTCTTT. The full variable domain, completed using reference TRBV19 and TRBJ1-1, is DGGITQSPKYLFRKEGQNVTLSCEQNLNHDAMYWYRQDPGQGLRLIYYSQIVNDFQKGDIAEGYSVSREKKESFPLTVTSAQKNPTAFYLCASSLRGPGTEAFFGQGTRLTVV.

The rearrangement uses TRBV5-1 and TRBJ2-2, with 7 bases that match TRBD2. The V segment lost 3 bases and the J segment 3 bases; nucleotides outside the gene matches: 5. This CDR3 has 15 residues. From germline, CDR1 is SGHRS and CDR2 YFSETQ. CDR3 coding DNA: TGCGCCAGCAGCTCAAGCGGGGCGCACACCGGGGAGCTGTTTTTT. Encoded protein: CASSSSGAHTGELFF. The full variable domain, rest sourced from reference TRBV5-1 and TRBJ2-2, is KAGVTQTPRYLIKTRGQQVTLSCSPISGHRSVSWYQQTPGQGLQFLFEYFSETQRNKGNFPGRFSGRQFSNSRSEMNVSTLELGDSALYLCASSSSGAHTGELFFGEGSRLTVL.

The rearrangement links TRBV7-6 to TRBJ2-2; TRBD1 aligns across 10 bases. J lost 6 bases, V lost 6 bases, and 10 bases had no gene match. Per the germline V gene, CDR1 is SGHVS and CDR2 is FNYEAQ. The CDR3 spans 16 residues. CDR3 residues: CASSSYGQGGAGELFF. The CDR3 coding sequence is TGTGCCAGCAGTTCCTACGGACAGGGGGGGGCCGGGGAGCTGTTTTTT.

The rearrangement links TRBV30 to TRBJ1-1; D might be TRBD1 (5 bases). In germline, CDR1 is GTSNPN, CDR2 SVGIG (reference sequence). The CDR3 is 15 amino acids. V was pared by 3 bases and J by 0 bases, with 14 bases between. CDR3 nucleotide sequence: TGTGCCTGGAGGCCCTCGACAGACATGAACACTGAAGCTTTCTTT. Translated, it gives CAWRPSTDMNTEAFF. Looking up the rest from reference TRBV30 and TRBJ1-1 gives the full variable domain: SQTIHQWPATLVQPVGSPLSLECTVEGTSNPNLYWYRQAAGRGLQLLFYSVGIGQISSEVPQNLSASRPQDRQFILSSKKLLLSDSGFYLCAWRPSTDMNTEAFFGQGTRLTVV.

This clone has a handful of counts. This chain uses TRBV12-5 with TRBJ2-1; D gene unclear. Germline V lookup: CDR1 LGHNT, CDR2 FRNRAP. The CDR3 sequence is 13 residues long. V was trimmed by 0 bases and J by 6 bases, leaving 6 bases between them. The CDR3 nucleotides are TGTGCTAGTGGTTTGGTACGGAGCAATGAGCAGTTCTTC. This translates into CASGLVRSNEQFF.

The V and J genes are TRBV6-5 and TRBJ1-2; tentatively, D is TRBD1 (5 bases). Between the trimmed V and J ends, which lost 5 bases and 4 bases, there was a span of 11 bases. CDR1 is MNHEY and CDR2 is SVGAGI in the germline V gene. CDR3 size: 13 residues. DNA of the CDR3: TGTGCCAGCAGTCCCACAGGCGCCTATGGCTACACCTTC. It specifies CASSPTGAYGYTF.

This clone showed up just a few times. This rearrangement joins TRBV6-1 to TRBJ2-7, with D possibly TRBD2 on 6 matching bases. Between the trimmed V and J ends, which lost 7 bases and 6 bases, there was a span of 16 bases. The CDR3 contains 13 residues. Germline V gene lookup returns CDR1 MNHNS and CDR2 SASEGT. CDR3: CASILERVSEQYF. The DNA of the CDR3 is TGTGCCAGCATCCTAGAGCGGGTTAGCGAGCAGTACTTC.

Only one count was recorded for this clone. The chain is built from TRBV5-1 and TRBJ2-1; 7 nucleotides agree with TRBD1. The germline gives CDR1 SGHRS, CDR2 YFSETQ. There are 13 residues in the CDR3. Losses at the gene ends were 9 bases for V and 8 bases for J; bases not matched to a gene: 11. CDR3 DNA sequence: TGCGCCACCCAGTCCCTAGGGGGCTATGAGCAGTTCTTC. Amino acid sequence: CATQSLGGYEQFF.

The chain employs TRBV29-1 and TRBJ2-1; the D gene is possibly TRBD2 (6 bases). Germline assignment: CDR1 SQVTM and CDR2 ANQGSEA. The CDR3 totals 12 residues. CDR3 sequence: CGGGTAGNEQFF. The CDR3 nucleotides are TGCGGAGGCGGGACCGCCGGGAATGAGCAGTTCTTC.

The CDR3 DNA is TGTGCCAGCAGCCTTCGGACAGGGGGCGAGCAGTACTTC. Its translation is CASSLRTGGEQYF. The chain joins TRBV27 to TRBJ2-7; 10 positions agree with TRBD1. V lost 6 bases to trimming and J lost 6 bases; unmatched junction nucleotides: 5. CDR1 is MNHEY, CDR2 SMNVEV, per germline (reference sequence). CDR3 length equals 13 residues.

The V and J genes are TRBV7-3 and TRBJ2-4; TRBD1 matches 7 bases. This CDR3 is 14 amino acids long. Germline CDR1 reads SGHTA; CDR2 reads FQGTGA. The J segment lost 6 bases and the V segment lost 5 bases, leaving 7 bases of the junction unmatched. The CDR3 is CASSPGQESNIQYF. Written as DNA, the CDR3 is TGTGCCAGCAGCCCTGGACAGGAATCAAACATTCAGTACTTC.

DNA for the CDR3: TGCGCCAGCAGCACGGGGGATGGGAACACTGAAGCTTTCTTT. It is translated as CASSTGDGNTEAFF. This rearrangement joins TRBV5-1 to TRBJ1-1, with D possibly matching TRBD1 (5 bases). Deletions cut 4 bases from V and 1 base from J, with 11 bases between. The germline V gene encodes CDR1 SGHRS and CDR2 YFSETQ. The CDR3 loop spans 14 amino acids.

The rearrangement uses TRBV6-1 and TRBJ1-2; D may be TRBD1 (5 bases). The V and J ends lost 5 bases and 8 bases respectively, with 15 bases between them. This CDR3 has 13 amino acids. Germline V gene lookup returns CDR1 MNHNS and CDR2 SASEGT. This chain's CDR3 is CASSRTQGRGYTF. The CDR3 DNA sequence: TGTGCCAGCAGTAGAACCCAGGGAAGAGGCTACACCTTC.

This chain links TRBV30 with TRBJ1-5; D is unresolved. V lost 0 bases to trimming and J lost 5 bases, with 20 bases between them. Germline V gene data show CDR1 as GTSNPN and CDR2 as SVGIG (reference sequence). The CDR3 totals 17 residues. CDR3 protein: CAWSVEGLNRVDQPQHF. CDR3 DNA sequence: TGTGCCTGGAGTGTAGAGGGCCTTAATCGGGTTGATCAGCCCCAGCATTTT.

The CDR3 loop is CASSLYTQGVGYTF. The CDR3 nucleotides are TGTGCCAGCAGCTTATATACACAGGGTGTTGGCTACACCTTC. J is TRBJ1-2 and V is TRBV5-5, with D possibly being TRBD1 (6 bases). The V end lost 2 bases, the J end lost 7 bases, and 15 bases lay between the germline ends. This CDR3 comprises 14 residues. CDR1 is SGHKS and CDR2 is YYEKEE in the germline V gene (reference sequence).

V and J are TRBV5-4 and TRBJ2-5; D is unclear. Germline CDR1 and CDR2: SGHNT and YYREEE (reference sequence). The CDR3 covers 15 residues. V shed 4 bases and J shed 3 bases, with 16 bases lying between them. The CDR3 sequence is CASSLSQQAKETQYF. Here the CDR3 DNA reads TGTGCCAGCAGCCTCAGTCAGCAGGCAAAAGAGACCCAGTACTTC.

The chain has TRBV19 and TRBJ1-6; 9 nucleotides agree with TRBD1. Germline CDR1 LNHDA, CDR2 SQIVND (reference sequence). CDR3 length: 15 residues. V lost 4 bases and J lost 10; bases outside the gene matches: 8. Here the CDR3 reads CASSRGQGLYSPLHF. Here the CDR3 DNA reads TGTGCCAGTAGTAGGGGACAGGGTTTATACTCACCCCTCCACTTT.

The J gene is TRBJ1-1, the V gene TRBV15; no reliable D call. V was shortened by 3 bases and J by 4 bases, with 9 bases between the two germline ends. CDR3 length equals 13 residues. Germline V gene sequence: CDR1 LNHNV, CDR2 YYDKDF (reference sequence). The CDR3 DNA sequence: TGTGCCACCAGCAGCTCGGGGTCCACTGAAGCTTTCTTT. This codes for CATSSSGSTEAFF.